This T cell receptor beta chain is from a study of monozygotic twins with inflammatory bowel disease. Points from the study as a whole: People with IBD had fewer clonotypes in common with others than healthy twins did, especially with disease activity.

Points on this clonotype: Its matching antigen is unknown.

Researchers collected around 2.7 ml of blood per donor. Germline V gene sequence: CDR1 MNHEY, CDR2 SVGEGT. This CDR3 is 14 amino acids long. In eight separate reactions per sample, cDNA was generated. TCRalpha and TCRbeta cDNA was put through two nested PCRs of roughly 15 and 9 cycles. TCRdb re-analyzed the 5' RACE reads; it lists each CDR3 protein once, without DNA. This repertoire includes 150,000 to 200,000 distinct CDR3 sequences. The clonotype originates from a human donor with ulcerative colitis or Crohn's disease, or a healthy co-twin of an affected twin (not recorded which). The J gene is TRBJ2-7, the V gene TRBV6-2 or TRBV6-3; there is no DNA to check the TCRdb D call of TRBD2. Sequencing used blood. The CDR3 protein is CASRKAGVLGEQYF.